This TCR beta chain emerged from a study of blood T cell repertoires in COVID-19. Trimming took 2 bases from V and 4 from J; bases not matched to a gene: 5. From germline, CDR1 is SGHKS and CDR2 YYEKEE (reference sequence). The CDR3 length is 15 residues. This table comes from immunoSEQ multiplex PCR, and its TCRdb copy is limited to in-frame clones, with some not included. Here the sample spans about 300,000 clones, approximately 90% being singletons. Seattle's cohort entered during active infection and was followed longitudinally. The source material was peripheral blood. The clonotype comes from a woman aged 25 to 45 with COVID-19, enrolled during active disease. The chain has TRBV5-5 and TRBJ2-7, with TRBD1 matching 11 bases. For the CDR3, the DNA is TGTGCCAGCAGCTTTGGACAGGGGGCGGAATACGAGCAGTACTTC. Encoded protein: CASSFGQGAEYEQYF.